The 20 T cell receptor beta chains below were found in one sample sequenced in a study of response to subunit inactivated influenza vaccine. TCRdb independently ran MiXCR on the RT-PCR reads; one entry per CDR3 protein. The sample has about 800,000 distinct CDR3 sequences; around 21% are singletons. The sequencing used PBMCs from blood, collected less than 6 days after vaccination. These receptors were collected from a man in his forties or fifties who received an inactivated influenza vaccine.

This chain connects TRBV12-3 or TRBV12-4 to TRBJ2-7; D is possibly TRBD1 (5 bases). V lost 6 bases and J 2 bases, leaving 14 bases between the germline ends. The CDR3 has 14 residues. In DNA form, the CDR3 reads TGTGCCAGCAGGAATGGGGCTGGGCCCTACGAGCAGTACTTC. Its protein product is CASRNGAGPYEQYF.

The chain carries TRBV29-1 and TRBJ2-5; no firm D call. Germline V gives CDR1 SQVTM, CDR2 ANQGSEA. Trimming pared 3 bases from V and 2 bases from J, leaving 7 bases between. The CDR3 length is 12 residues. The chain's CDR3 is CSVEYPQETQYF. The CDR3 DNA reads TGCAGCGTTGAGTACCCTCAAGAGACCCAGTACTTC.

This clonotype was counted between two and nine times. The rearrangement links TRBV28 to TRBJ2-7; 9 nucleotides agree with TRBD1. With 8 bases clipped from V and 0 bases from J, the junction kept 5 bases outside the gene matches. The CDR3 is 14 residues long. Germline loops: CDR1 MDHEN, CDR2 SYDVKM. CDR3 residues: CASGSTGGSYEQYF. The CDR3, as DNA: TGTGCCAGCGGTTCGACAGGGGGCTCCTACGAGCAGTACTTC.

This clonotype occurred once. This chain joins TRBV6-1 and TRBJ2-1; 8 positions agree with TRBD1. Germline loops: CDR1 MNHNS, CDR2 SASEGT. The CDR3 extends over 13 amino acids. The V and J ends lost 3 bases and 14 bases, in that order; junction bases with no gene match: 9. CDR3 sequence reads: CASSDGGAGGEFF. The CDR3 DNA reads TGTGCCAGCAGTGACGGAGGGGCAGGGGGCGAGTTCTTC.

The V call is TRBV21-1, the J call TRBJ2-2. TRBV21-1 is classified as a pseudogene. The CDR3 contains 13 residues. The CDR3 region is CASRCEDPGELFF. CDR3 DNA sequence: TGTGCCAGCAGGTGCGAAGATCCCGGGGAGCTGTTTTTT.

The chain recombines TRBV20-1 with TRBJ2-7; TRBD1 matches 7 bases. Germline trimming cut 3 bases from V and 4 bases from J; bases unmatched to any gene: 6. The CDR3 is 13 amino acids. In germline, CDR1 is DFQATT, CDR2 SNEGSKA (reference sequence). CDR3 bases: TGCAGTGCTAGGGGACAGAACAATTACGAGCAGTACTTC. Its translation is CSARGQNNYEQYF.

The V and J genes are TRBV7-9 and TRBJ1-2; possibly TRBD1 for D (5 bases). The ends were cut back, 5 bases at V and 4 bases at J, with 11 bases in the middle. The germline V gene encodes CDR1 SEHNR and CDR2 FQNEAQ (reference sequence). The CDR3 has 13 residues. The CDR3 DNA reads TGTGCCAGCAGCCGGGACGGATCCTATGGCTACACCTTC. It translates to CASSRDGSYGYTF.

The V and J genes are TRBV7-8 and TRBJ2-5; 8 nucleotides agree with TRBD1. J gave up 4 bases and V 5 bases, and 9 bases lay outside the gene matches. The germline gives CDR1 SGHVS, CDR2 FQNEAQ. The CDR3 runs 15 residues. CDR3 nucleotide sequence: TGTGCCAGCAGCCCTCGACAGGGGTCGGGAGAGACCCAGTACTTC. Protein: CASSPRQGSGETQYF.

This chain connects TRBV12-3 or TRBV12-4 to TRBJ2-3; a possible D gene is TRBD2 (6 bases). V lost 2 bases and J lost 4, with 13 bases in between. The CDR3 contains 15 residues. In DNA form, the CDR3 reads TGTGCCAGCAGTTTATGGAGGGAGAAGGCAGATACGCAGTATTTT. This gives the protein CASSLWREKADTQYF.

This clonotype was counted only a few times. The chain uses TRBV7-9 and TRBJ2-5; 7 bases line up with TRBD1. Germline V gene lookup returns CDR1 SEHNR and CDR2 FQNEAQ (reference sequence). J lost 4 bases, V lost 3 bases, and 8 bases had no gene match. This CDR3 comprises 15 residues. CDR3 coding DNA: TGTGCCAGCAGCTTGGGACAGACGCTGTCAGAGACCCAGTACTTC. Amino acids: CASSLGQTLSETQYF. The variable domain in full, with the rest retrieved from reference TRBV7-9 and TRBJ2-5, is DTGVSQNPRHKITKRGQNVTFRCDPISEHNRLYWYRQTLGQGPEFLTYFQNEAQLEKSRLLSDRFSAERPKGSFSTLEIQRTEQGDSAMYLCASSLGQTLSETQYFGPGTRLLVL.

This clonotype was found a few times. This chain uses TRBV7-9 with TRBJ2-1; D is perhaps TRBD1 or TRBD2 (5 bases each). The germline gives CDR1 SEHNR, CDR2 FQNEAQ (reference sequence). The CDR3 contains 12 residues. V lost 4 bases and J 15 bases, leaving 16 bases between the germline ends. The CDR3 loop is CASSSRVGALFF. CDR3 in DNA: TGTGCCAGCAGCTCCAGAGTCGGGGCGCTGTTCTTC.

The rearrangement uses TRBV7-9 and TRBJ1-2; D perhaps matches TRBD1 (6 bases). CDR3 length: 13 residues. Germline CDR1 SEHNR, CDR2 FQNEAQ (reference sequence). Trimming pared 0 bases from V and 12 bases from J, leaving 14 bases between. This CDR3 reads CASSLAGDGGHTF. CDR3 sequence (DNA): TGTGCCAGCAGCTTAGCCGGGGACGGGGGGCACACCTTC.

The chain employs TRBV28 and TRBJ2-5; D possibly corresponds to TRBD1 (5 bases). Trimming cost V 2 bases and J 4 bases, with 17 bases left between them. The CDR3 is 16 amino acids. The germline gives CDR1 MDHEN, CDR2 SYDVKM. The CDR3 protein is CASSLAPTGRAETQYF. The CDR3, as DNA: TGTGCCAGCAGTTTAGCCCCCACAGGTCGAGCAGAGACCCAGTACTTC.

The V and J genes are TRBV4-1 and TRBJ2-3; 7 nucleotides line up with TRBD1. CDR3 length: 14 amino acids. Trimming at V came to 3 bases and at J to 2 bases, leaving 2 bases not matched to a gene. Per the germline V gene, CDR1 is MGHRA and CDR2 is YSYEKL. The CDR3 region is CASSQGQNTDTQYF. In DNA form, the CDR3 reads TGCGCCAGCAGCCAGGGACAGAACACAGATACGCAGTATTTT.

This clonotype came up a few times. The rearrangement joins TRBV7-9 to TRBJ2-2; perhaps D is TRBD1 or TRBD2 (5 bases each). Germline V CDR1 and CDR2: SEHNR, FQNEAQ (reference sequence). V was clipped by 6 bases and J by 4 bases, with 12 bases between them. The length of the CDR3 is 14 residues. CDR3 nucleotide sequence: TGTGCCAGCAGTCGGGACGGCAGCACCGGGGAGCTGTTTTTT. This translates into CASSRDGSTGELFF.

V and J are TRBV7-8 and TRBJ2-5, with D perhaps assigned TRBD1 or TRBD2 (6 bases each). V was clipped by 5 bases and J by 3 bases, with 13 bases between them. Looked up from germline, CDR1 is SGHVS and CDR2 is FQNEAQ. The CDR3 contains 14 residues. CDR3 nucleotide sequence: TGTGCCAGCAGCCCTGGGGGCGGGGAAGAGACCCAGTACTTC. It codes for CASSPGGGEETQYF.

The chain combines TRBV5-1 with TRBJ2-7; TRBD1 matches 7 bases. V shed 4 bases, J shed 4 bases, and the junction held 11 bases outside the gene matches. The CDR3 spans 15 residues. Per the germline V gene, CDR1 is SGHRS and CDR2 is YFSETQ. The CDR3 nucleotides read TGCGCCAGCAGCGGCAGGGGGTTGGGATATTACGAGCAGTACTTC. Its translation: CASSGRGLGYYEQYF. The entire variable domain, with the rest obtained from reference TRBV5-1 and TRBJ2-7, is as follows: KAGVTQTPRYLIKTRGQQVTLSCSPISGHRSVSWYQQTPGQGLQFLFEYFSETQRNKGNFPGRFSGRQFSNSRSEMNVSTLELGDSALYLCASSGRGLGYYEQYFGPGTRLTVT.

DNA for the CDR3: TGTGCCAGCAGTGGAACTAGCGGGAGACTTGATACGCAGTATTTT. The encoded protein is CASSGTSGRLDTQYF. This chain uses TRBV25-1 with TRBJ2-3, with 11 bases aligning to TRBD2. From germline, CDR1 is MGHDK and CDR2 SYGVNS. This CDR3 is built from 15 residues. J gave up 6 bases and V 4 bases, and 6 bases lay outside the gene matches.

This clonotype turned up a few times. CDR3: CASSGGLGVDTQYF. The CDR3 region has the DNA TGTGCCAGCAGTGGGGGACTAGGTGTAGATACGCAGTATTTT. V and J are TRBV2 and TRBJ2-3, with 8 bases fitting TRBD2. With 4 bases clipped from V and 5 bases from J, the junction kept 5 bases outside the gene matches. CDR1 SNHLY and CDR2 FYNNEI come from the germline V gene. The CDR3 extends over 14 amino acids.

The CDR3 loop is CASSLDRGSLGSYNEQFF. In DNA form, the CDR3 reads TGTGCCAGCAGCCTCGACAGGGGGTCCCTTGGCTCCTACAATGAGCAGTTCTTC. The V and J genes are TRBV7-3 and TRBJ2-1; 9 bases are shared with TRBD1. V shed 5 bases, J shed 0 bases, and the junction held 11 bases outside the gene matches. Germline CDR1 reads SGHTA; CDR2 reads FQGTGA. The CDR3 loop spans 18 amino acids.